The 16 T cell receptor beta chains listed next were all sequenced from one sample in a study of shared clonotypes between healthy human individuals. The assay was immunoSEQ multiplex PCR, and TCRdb's table has in-frame clones only and misses some. Of about 1 million clones detected, around four fifths appear once; the ten largest clones hold approximately 1.5%. The sample consisted of memory CD4+ T cells sorted from blood. The sample's subset: CD45RA-negative fraction. Source of these receptors: a young man in good health.

The genes are TRBV4-2 and TRBJ2-3; 8 bases agree with TRBD2. After removal of 0 bases from V and 1 base from J, the junction contained 9 bases not matched to a gene. CDR1 and CDR2 (germline): LGHNA, YNFKEQ. This CDR3 is 18 amino acids long. The CDR3 is CASSQEGRGGPRTDTQYF. In DNA, the CDR3 is TGTGCCAGCAGCCAAGAGGGTCGGGGGGGGCCTCGCACAGATACGCAGTATTTT.

This clone was counted a single time. The chain combines TRBV9 with TRBJ1-6; 10 nucleotides agree with TRBD1. CDR3 length equals 15 residues. Germline V lookup: CDR1 SGDLS, CDR2 YYNGEE. V gave up 3 bases and J gave up 8 bases; unmatched junction bases: 5. The CDR3 reads CASSAKGTGDSPLHF. The CDR3 DNA reads TGTGCCAGCAGCGCGAAGGGGACAGGGGATTCACCCCTCCACTTT.

The rearrangement joins TRBV30 to TRBJ2-3; TRBD2 agrees at 11 bases. The CDR3 is 17 residues long. The V gene end was trimmed by 1 base and the J gene end by 2 bases; junction bases not matched to a gene: 8. From germline, CDR1 is GTSNPN and CDR2 SVGIG (reference sequence). The CDR3 DNA follows: TGTGCCTGGAGTGGCGCCCGGACTAGCGGGTTCACAGATACGCAGTATTTT. It translates to CAWSGARTSGFTDTQYF.

This clone came up a few times. The chain combines TRBV25-1 with TRBJ1-2; D possibly corresponds to TRBD1 (5 bases). The V and J ends lost 4 bases and 7 bases respectively, with 13 bases between them. This CDR3 region has 13 residues. Germline values: CDR1 MGHDK, CDR2 SYGVNS. The CDR3 DNA reads as TGTGCCAGCAGTGTTCACCGGGACGGTGGCTACACCTTC. This codes for CASSVHRDGGYTF.

The table lists this clone with a count of one. The chain links TRBV2 to TRBJ1-2, with 10 bases lining up with TRBD1. Germline V gene data show CDR1 as SNHLY and CDR2 as FYNNEI. After removal of 0 bases from V and 5 bases from J, the junction contained 9 bases not matched to a gene. This CDR3 is 17 amino acids long. CDR3 DNA sequence: TGTGCCAGCAGTGAAGCGGTGGGACAGGGGTTTCAATATGGCTACACCTTC. This sequence encodes CASSEAVGQGFQYGYTF.

The V and J genes are TRBV6-1 and TRBJ2-3; D is unresolved. V lost 10 bases and J 2 bases, leaving 19 bases between the germline ends. The CDR3 consists of 15 residues. Germline V gene data show CDR1 as MNHNS and CDR2 as SASEGT. CDR3 amino acids: CANGELPTHTDTQYF. CDR3 bases: TGTGCCAACGGAGAACTACCAACACACACAGATACGCAGTATTTT.

This chain uses TRBV30 with TRBJ1-5, with unresolved D. From germline, CDR1 is GTSNPN and CDR2 SVGIG (reference sequence). V lost 0 bases, J lost 3 bases, and 12 bases lay in between. The CDR3 runs to 15 residues. Here the CDR3 reads CAWSVMDRDNQPQHF. CDR3 nucleotides: TGTGCCTGGAGTGTAATGGACCGGGACAATCAGCCCCAGCATTTT.

This chain links TRBV5-6 with TRBJ2-7, with D perhaps matching TRBD1 (5 bases). CDR1 and CDR2 (germline): SGHDT, YYEEEE. V was pared by 4 bases and J by 4 bases, with 12 bases between. The CDR3 is 13 residues long. CDR3 sequence reads: CASSLTALYEQYF. In DNA, the CDR3 is TGTGCCAGCAGCCTGACAGCCCTATACGAGCAGTACTTC.

V gene TRBV5-1 combines with J gene TRBJ2-3, with 10 positions matching TRBD2. This CDR3 is 16 amino acids long. CDR1 is SGHRS and CDR2 is YFSETQ in the germline V gene. J lost 0 bases, V lost 1 base, and 2 bases had no gene match. The CDR3 DNA follows: TGCGCCAGCAGCTTGCCTAGCGGGGGAAGCACAGATACGCAGTATTTT. Its translation is CASSLPSGGSTDTQYF.

The genes are TRBV5-1 and TRBJ1-1; unclear D gene. Per germline, CDR1 SGHRS and CDR2 YFSETQ. V gave up 0 bases and J gave up 0 bases, with 3 bases separating them. The CDR3 runs 13 residues. The CDR3 here is CASSLAVNTEAFF. Written as DNA, the CDR3 is TGCGCCAGCAGCTTGGCAGTGAACACTGAAGCTTTCTTT.

The V gene is TRBV9, the J gene TRBJ2-3, with 10 positions matching TRBD2. The V and J ends lost 2 bases and 2 bases, in that order; junction bases with no gene match: 5. The CDR3 consists of 16 residues. Looked up from germline, CDR1 is SGDLS and CDR2 is YYNGEE. The CDR3 reads CASSVPSGSPTDTQYF. The CDR3 DNA is TGTGCCAGCAGCGTTCCTAGCGGGAGTCCCACAGATACGCAGTATTTT.

This chain connects TRBV6-6 to TRBJ2-7; D ambiguous. Germline CDR1 and CDR2: MNHNY and SVGAGI (reference sequence). This CDR3 region has 13 residues. The germline V and J ends were trimmed by 7 bases and 2 bases, with 12 bases remaining between them. DNA for the CDR3: TGTGCCAGCAAGAGAACTGCGACCTACGAGCAGTACTTC. Amino acid sequence: CASKRTATYEQYF.

This clone was detected a few times. The V and J genes are TRBV18 and TRBJ1-4; D is unclear. The CDR3 totals 15 residues. The germline V gene has CDR1 KGHSH and CDR2 LQKENI. V shed 0 bases and J shed 5 bases, with 10 bases lying between them. As DNA, the CDR3 is TGTGCCAGCTCACCACCGGGAGCCCTGAATGAAAAACTGTTTTTT. Translation: CASSPPGALNEKLFF.

With regard to this clone: The same CDR3 also results from other DNA sequences found in this sample. The rearrangement links TRBV2 to TRBJ2-3; 7 nucleotides line up with TRBD1. Germline V lookup: CDR1 SNHLY, CDR2 FYNNEI. The CDR3 runs 14 residues. V lost 5 bases to trimming and J lost 0 bases; unmatched junction nucleotides: 2. CDR3 in DNA: TGTGCCAGCAGTCGACAGGGAAGCACAGATACGCAGTATTTT. Its protein product is CASSRQGSTDTQYF.

This clone was observed a handful of times. The identical CDR3 is also encoded by other nucleotide sequences in the sample. The chain couples TRBV29-1 to TRBJ2-7; D is undetermined. V dropped 3 bases and J dropped 6 bases, with 12 bases sitting between them. CDR1 SQVTM and CDR2 ANQGSEA come from the germline V gene. This CDR3 is built from 12 residues. The CDR3 region has the DNA TGCAGCGTTGATCGTAGCCCGGGCGAGCAGTACTTC. Translating gives CSVDRSPGEQYF.

This clone was seen more than once but under ten times. This sequence joins TRBV28 and TRBJ2-5; D remains ambiguous. With the DNA end fitting TRBJ2-7 better, the J assignment may be wrong. The CDR3 is 14 residues long. CDR1 MDHEN and CDR2 SYDVKM come from the germline V gene. This chain's CDR3 is CASSLFSSSYEQYF. The DNA for the CDR3 is TGTGCCAGCAGTTTATTTTCGAGCTCCTACGAGCAGTACTTC.